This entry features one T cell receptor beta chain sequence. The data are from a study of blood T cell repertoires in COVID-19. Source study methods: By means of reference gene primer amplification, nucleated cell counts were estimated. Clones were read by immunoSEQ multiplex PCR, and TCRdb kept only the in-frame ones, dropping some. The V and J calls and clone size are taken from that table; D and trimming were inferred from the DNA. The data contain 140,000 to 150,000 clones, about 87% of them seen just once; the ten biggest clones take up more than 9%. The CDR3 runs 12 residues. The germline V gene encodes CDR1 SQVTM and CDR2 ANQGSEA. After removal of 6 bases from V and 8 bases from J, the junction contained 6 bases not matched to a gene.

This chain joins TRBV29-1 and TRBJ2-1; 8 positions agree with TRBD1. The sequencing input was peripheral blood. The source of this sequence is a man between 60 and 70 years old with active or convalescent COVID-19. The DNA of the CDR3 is TGCAGCGTCTTACAGGGGGTGTATGAGCAGTTCTTC. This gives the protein CSVLQGVYEQFF.